Sequencing of this T cell receptor beta chain was carried out in a study of blood T cells in healthy people across ages. Remarks on this clonotype: No antigen is known for it.

With a J-beta primer mix and a sample-barcoded 5' primer, a second PCR ran about 7 to 11 cycles. From the 5' RACE reads, TCRdb called clonotypes with MiXCR, one entry per CDR3 protein. The sample consists of 900,000 to 950,000 distinct CDR3 sequences, 25% to 30% of them appearing once. Every donor contributed about 10 milliliters of peripheral blood by blood draw. Whole-study findings and limits: No one knew whether donors had CMV, which possibly confounded expanded clonotype changes.

In addition, the sample was reused for a study of T cells of mothers and their children. From that second work: The donor cohort consisted of a few healthy Caucasian mothers and their six children. Related mother-child pairs showed slightly higher but non-significant overlap than unrelated pairs.

The source material was blood. This receptor was identified in a woman in her thirties or forties in good health.

The CDR3 region is CSASVDSTSTDTQYF. In nucleotides, the CDR3 is TGCAGTGCTAGTGTTGATTCGACTAGCACAGATACGCAGTATTTT. The chain is built from TRBV20-1 and TRBJ2-3; no definite D call. Germline V gene sequence: CDR1 DFQATT, CDR2 SNEGSKA (reference sequence). The CDR3 totals 15 residues. V was trimmed by 3 bases and J by 0 bases, leaving 13 bases between them.